Listed here are 30 T cell receptor beta chains from one sample, sequenced in a study of OX40 agonist ivuxolimab in advanced cancers. The protocol was immunoSEQ multiplex PCR, while the TCRdb copy is restricted to in-frame clones and leaves out a portion. The top ten clones hold 11% of a sample with about 62,000 clones, approximately 79% of them seen once. Source: CD4+ or CD8+ T cells sorted from blood, taken in a trial of the OX40 agonist ivuxolimab. All receptors come from an adult with an advanced solid tumor such as melanoma, head and neck, liver or kidney cancer.

The rearrangement links TRBV4-1 to TRBJ2-1; TRBD2 matches 11 bases. The junction had 7 bases not matched to a gene; V was cut back by 0 bases and J by 3 bases. The germline V gene has CDR1 MGHRA and CDR2 YSYEKL. The CDR3 contains 18 residues. The CDR3 region has the DNA TGCGCCAGCAGCCAAGAGAGTATGGGACTAGCGGTCTACAATGAGCAGTTCTTC. Its protein product is CASSQESMGLAVYNEQFF.

The count of this clone is one. The J gene is TRBJ2-3, the V gene TRBV10-3, with a tentative D call TRBD1 (6 bases). The CDR3 sequence is 15 residues long. The germline V gene encodes CDR1 ENHRY and CDR2 SYGVKD. Deletions cut 3 bases from V and 4 bases from J, with 14 bases between. The CDR3 loop reads CAISDFGGGSDTQYF. CDR3 in DNA: TGTGCCATCAGTGATTTTGGGGGCGGCTCAGATACGCAGTATTTT.

This sequence joins TRBV6-6 and TRBJ2-7, with D tentatively TRBD2 (6 bases). V lost 10 bases to trimming and J lost 0 bases, with 13 bases between them. The CDR3 covers 13 residues. CDR1 is MNHNY, CDR2 SVGAGI, per germline (reference sequence). CDR3 residues: CATKGRNSYEQYF. CDR3 nucleotide sequence: TGTGCCACCAAGGGGAGGAACTCCTACGAGCAGTACTTC.

The CDR3 nucleotides read TGTGCCAGCAGTGATTCTGGGGATCCCAACACTGAAGCTTTCTTT. As protein: CASSDSGDPNTEAFF. This chain connects TRBV6-1 to TRBJ1-1; D not resolved. CDR3 length: 15 residues. Trimming left V 3 bases short and J 2 bases short, with 13 bases between. Germline V gene lookup returns CDR1 MNHNS and CDR2 SASEGT.

The chain uses TRBV5-6 and TRBJ2-7; 7 nucleotides agree with TRBD2. The CDR3 loop spans 18 amino acids. The ends lost 7 bases at V and 1 base at J; junction bases unmatched: 20. Germline V gene sequence: CDR1 SGHDT, CDR2 YYEEEE. The CDR3 region is CASFSLTGSGGRSYEQYF. The CDR3 nucleotides are TGTGCCAGCTTCTCACTCACGGGTTCGGGGGGTCGATCCTACGAGCAGTACTTC.

Comment on this clone: Distinct nucleotide sequences in the sample also encode this CDR3. The gene calls are TRBV5-1 and TRBJ2-3, with D hard to call. The germline V gene has CDR1 SGHRS and CDR2 YFSETQ. The CDR3 runs 12 residues. V was cut by 0 bases and J by 5 bases, with 4 bases left in between. The CDR3 DNA is TGCGCCAGCAGCTTGGCCGGAGATACGCAGTATTTT. It codes for CASSLAGDTQYF. The full variable domain, in which reference TRBV5-1 and TRBJ2-3 provide the parts outside the CDR3, is KAGVTQTPRYLIKTRGQQVTLSCSPISGHRSVSWYQQTPGQGLQFLFEYFSETQRNKGNFPGRFSGRQFSNSRSEMNVSTLELGDSALYLCASSLAGDTQYFGPGTRLTVL.

This chain joins TRBV28 and TRBJ2-2, with 12 bases that match TRBD2. J was trimmed by 6 bases and V by 0 bases; bases with no gene match: 5. The CDR3 runs 17 residues. The V gene's germline CDR1 is MDHEN and CDR2 SYDVKM. CDR3: CASSLWRLAGGPGELFF. CDR3 bases: TGTGCCAGCAGTTTATGGAGGCTAGCGGGAGGGCCCGGGGAGCTGTTTTTT. The variable domain in full, completed from reference TRBV28 and TRBJ2-2, reads DVKVTQSSRYLVKRTGEKVFLECVQDMDHENMFWYRQDPGLGLRLIYFSYDVKMKEKGDIPEGYSVSREKKERFSLILESASTNQTSMYLCASSLWRLAGGPGELFFGEGSRLTVL.

The table lists this clone with a few counts. The chain combines TRBV6-6 with TRBJ1-2; no clear D. V shed 0 bases and J shed 2 bases, with 7 bases lying between them. Germline CDR1 is MNHNY and CDR2 is SVGAGI (reference sequence). This CDR3 has 14 amino acids. CDR3 nucleotides: TGTGCCAGCAGTTACTCGAACGAAAACTATGGCTACACCTTC. It codes for CASSYSNENYGYTF.

The count of this clone is one. The chain has TRBV7-2 and TRBJ1-1; D is possibly TRBD1 (6 bases). The germline CDR1 and CDR2 sequences are SGHTA and FQGNSA. This CDR3 has 13 residues. V was clipped by 5 bases and J by 5 bases, with 12 bases between them. The CDR3 protein is CASSPQGGTEAFF. CDR3 DNA sequence: TGTGCCAGCAGCCCACAGGGAGGTACTGAAGCTTTCTTT.

By share, this clone ranks as medium-sized. This chain links TRBV7-9 with TRBJ1-1; no clear D. Germline V gene lookup returns CDR1 SEHNR and CDR2 FQNEAQ (reference sequence). V lost 3 bases, J lost 7 bases, and 6 bases lay in between. The CDR3 runs to 11 residues. As DNA, the CDR3 is TGTGCCAGCAGCTTTGACAATGAAGCTTTCTTT. As protein: CASSFDNEAFF.

Comment on this clone: Germline is not matched at one junction end, which may reflect a read error. The chain combines TRBV5-1 with TRBJ2-7; 8 nucleotides match TRBD2. The CDR3 is made up of 15 amino acids. Germline lookup yields CDR1 SGHRS and CDR2 YFSETQ. Written as DNA, the CDR3 is TGCGCCAGCAGCTTGGTGGCGGGGGGATCCTACGGGCAGTACTTC. Translation gives CASSLVAGGSYGQYF.

The gene calls are TRBV18 and TRBJ2-2, with D unresolved. Per germline, CDR1 KGHSH and CDR2 LQKENI. The length of the CDR3 is 14 residues. Trimming took off 4 bases at V and 2 bases at J, with 8 bases between the two ends. This CDR3 reads CASSQATNTGELFF. For the CDR3, the DNA is TGTGCCAGCTCACAGGCTACCAACACCGGGGAGCTGTTTTTT.

This rearrangement joins TRBV7-9 to TRBJ2-3; the D is unclear. The CDR3 is 13 amino acids. The ends were cut back, 4 bases at V and 5 bases at J, with 10 bases in the middle. CDR1 and CDR2 (germline): SEHNR, FQNEAQ (reference sequence). In DNA form, the CDR3 reads TGTGCCAGCAGCTCCCCAAGGGAAGATACGCAGTATTTT. It yields the protein CASSSPREDTQYF.

The CDR3 reads CASSLHSGKGQHF. The CDR3 DNA is TGTGCCAGCAGTTTACACTCGGGCAAGGGCCAGCATTTT. The chain combines TRBV28 with TRBJ1-5, with D unclear. V shed 2 bases and J shed 12 bases, with 14 bases lying between them. The CDR3 loop spans 13 amino acids. Germline values: CDR1 MDHEN, CDR2 SYDVKM. The complete variable domain, with remaining parts taken from reference TRBV28 and TRBJ1-5, reads DVKVTQSSRYLVKRTGEKVFLECVQDMDHENMFWYRQDPGLGLRLIYFSYDVKMKEKGDIPEGYSVSREKKERFSLILESASTNQTSMYLCASSLHSGKGQHFGDGTRLSIL.

The gene calls are TRBV27 and TRBJ2-7, with D uncertain. Germline-derived CDR1 and CDR2 are MNHEY and SMNVEV (reference sequence). This CDR3 is 13 amino acids long. The V and J ends lost 7 bases and 4 bases respectively, with 14 bases between them. The CDR3 DNA reads TGTGCCAGCACCTTAGGATCTGGGTACGAGCAGTACTTC. It translates to CASTLGSGYEQYF.

The DNA for the CDR3 is TGTGCCAGCAGCTTATCCTTTCCGGGCCCAGCTTTCTTT. This gives the protein CASSLSFPGPAFF. V gene TRBV7-2 combines with J gene TRBJ1-1; D gene uncertain. This CDR3 contains 13 residues. V was shortened by 2 bases and J by 10 bases, with 14 bases between the two germline ends. Germline lookup yields CDR1 SGHTA and CDR2 FQGNSA.

This clone was seen many times. The CDR3 DNA is TGTGCCAGCAGTGGTGTCAGGGAAAGTACTAATGAAAAACTGTTTTTT. Protein product: CASSGVRESTNEKLFF. The J gene is TRBJ1-4, the V gene TRBV28; D may be TRBD1 (5 bases). Germline V gene data show CDR1 as MDHEN and CDR2 as SYDVKM. V was cut by 5 bases and J by 2 bases, with 15 bases left in between. There are 16 residues in the CDR3.

The chain recombines TRBV19 with TRBJ1-1; TRBD1 matches at 7 bases. CDR3 length: 13 residues. CDR1 is LNHDA and CDR2 is SQIVND in the germline V gene (reference sequence). The J segment lost 5 bases and the V segment lost 10 bases, leaving 10 bases of the junction unmatched. The CDR3: CATRAGGVTEAFF. The CDR3, as DNA: TGTGCCACCAGGGCAGGGGGGGTTACTGAAGCTTTCTTT. Using reference TRBV19 and TRBJ1-1 for the parts outside the CDR3, the full variable domain is DGGITQSPKYLFRKEGQNVTLSCEQNLNHDAMYWYRQDPGQGLRLIYYSQIVNDFQKGDIAEGYSVSREKKESFPLTVTSAQKNPTAFYLCATRAGGVTEAFFGQGTRLTVV.

The V and J genes are TRBV12-5 and TRBJ1-5; D unresolved. Trimming removed 2 bases from V and 5 bases from J, with 10 bases in between. Germline V gene sequence: CDR1 LGHNT, CDR2 FRNRAP. This CDR3 has 14 residues. CDR3 residues: CASGLSQSDQPQHF. The CDR3 region has the DNA TGTGCTAGTGGTTTGTCTCAATCGGATCAGCCCCAGCATTTT.

The chain is built from TRBV18 and TRBJ2-7, with 9 bases that match TRBD1. The CDR3 is 14 residues long. The germline V gene encodes CDR1 KGHSH and CDR2 LQKENI. The ends lost 5 bases at V and 0 bases at J; junction bases unmatched: 2. The CDR3 nucleotides read TGTGCCAGCTCAGAGGGACAGGGCTCCTACGAGCAGTACTTC. Protein: CASSEGQGSYEQYF.

The gene calls are TRBV4-1 and TRBJ1-1; the D gene is possibly TRBD1 (5 bases). Germline V gene data show CDR1 as MGHRA and CDR2 as YSYEKL. V was shortened by 1 base and J by 0 bases, with 9 bases between the two germline ends. The CDR3 runs 15 residues. CDR3 DNA: TGCGCCAGCAGCCAAGGAGGGGCCATGAACACTGAAGCTTTCTTT. Protein product: CASSQGGAMNTEAFF.

This clone was counted once. The V and J genes are TRBV27 and TRBJ1-5; D gene unclear. This CDR3 is 15 amino acids long. From germline, CDR1 is MNHEY and CDR2 SMNVEV (reference sequence). The V end was cut by 5 bases, the J end by 1 base, with 12 bases between. CDR3 sequence reads: CASSTGSRSNQPQHF. Written as DNA, the CDR3 is TGTGCCAGCAGTACGGGGAGCCGAAGCAATCAGCCCCAGCATTTT.

This chain connects TRBV15 to TRBJ2-6; 8 nucleotides match TRBD1. Germline assignment: CDR1 LNHNV and CDR2 YYDKDF (reference sequence). The CDR3 spans 16 residues. The V and J ends lost 5 bases and 3 bases, in that order; junction bases with no gene match: 6. The CDR3 DNA reads as TGTGCCACCAGCCGACAGGGGTGGTATGGGGCCAACGTCCTGACTTTC. Encoded protein: CATSRQGWYGANVLTF.

CDR3 nucleotide sequence: TGTGCCAGCAGCTTAAGGGGTGGGGAGACCCAGTACTTC. This translates into CASSLRGGETQYF. The V and J genes are TRBV7-2 and TRBJ2-5; D perhaps matches TRBD1 (5 bases). V was clipped by 2 bases and J by 5 bases, with 9 bases between them. The CDR3 covers 13 residues. The V gene's germline CDR1 is SGHTA and CDR2 FQGNSA.

This chain connects TRBV2 to TRBJ1-2; D gene unclear. The CDR3 length is 12 residues. V shed 10 bases and J shed 5 bases, with 14 bases lying between them. Germline V gene data show CDR1 as SNHLY and CDR2 as FYNNEI. The CDR3 sequence is CATSFQRYGYTF. CDR3 nucleotide sequence: TGTGCCACCTCGTTCCAAAGATATGGCTACACCTTC.

The V call is TRBV18, the J call TRBJ2-1, with 9 bases fitting TRBD1. Trimming at V came to 4 bases and at J to 8 bases, leaving 6 bases not matched to a gene. CDR1 KGHSH and CDR2 LQKENI come from the germline V gene. The CDR3 runs 14 residues. The CDR3 loop reads CASSHRDRAYEQFF. CDR3 bases: TGTGCCAGCTCACACCGGGACAGGGCCTATGAGCAGTTCTTC.

J is TRBJ1-6 and V is TRBV4-1; D remains ambiguous. Trimming left V 3 bases short and J 4 bases short, with 16 bases between. CDR1 is MGHRA and CDR2 is YSYEKL in the germline V gene. CDR3 length equals 17 residues. CDR3 region: CASSHPNGPEYNSPLHF. CDR3 sequence (DNA): TGCGCCAGCAGCCACCCTAACGGCCCGGAGTATAATTCACCCCTCCACTTT.

The J gene is TRBJ2-7, the V gene TRBV2; 10 bases match TRBD1. The V gene end was trimmed by 7 bases and the J gene end by 4 bases; junction bases not matched to a gene: 10. Germline CDR1 SNHLY, CDR2 FYNNEI. CDR3 length equals 15 residues. CDR3: CASIRDRGFQYEQYF. The CDR3 DNA is TGTGCCAGCATCCGGGACAGGGGTTTTCAGTACGAGCAGTACTTC.

The sample holds one count of this clone. CDR3 amino acids: CASSYSGGHNEKLFF. Here the CDR3 DNA reads TGTGCCAGCAGTTACTCTGGGGGCCACAATGAAAAACTGTTTTTT. The V and J genes are TRBV6-5 and TRBJ1-4, with D possibly matching TRBD1 (6 bases). V lost 0 bases and J lost 5, with 10 bases in between. CDR1 and CDR2 from the germline V gene are MNHEY and SVGAGI. CDR3 length: 15 amino acids.

The chain has TRBV7-9 and TRBJ1-2; D unresolved. Trimming took off 1 base at V and 8 bases at J, with 20 bases between the two ends. This CDR3 spans 16 amino acids. Germline CDR1 is SEHNR and CDR2 is FQNEAQ (reference sequence). CDR3 DNA: TGTGCCAGCAGCTTAGGTGCCAGACCCATTATCGAGGGCTACACCTTC. It codes for CASSLGARPIIEGYTF.